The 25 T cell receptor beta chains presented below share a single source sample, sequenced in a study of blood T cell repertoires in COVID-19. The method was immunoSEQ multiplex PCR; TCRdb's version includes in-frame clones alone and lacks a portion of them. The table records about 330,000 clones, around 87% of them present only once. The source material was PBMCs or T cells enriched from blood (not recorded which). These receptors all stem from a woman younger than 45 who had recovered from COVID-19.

CDR3 sequence: CSVLRGNSGNTIYF. CDR3 sequence (DNA): TGCAGCGTGCTCAGGGGGAACTCTGGAAACACCATATATTTT. This chain joins TRBV29-1 and TRBJ1-3, with 7 bases identical to TRBD1. The CDR3 runs 14 residues. V trimming: 6 bases; J trimming: 0 bases; junction bases outside the gene matches: 5. Germline CDR1 SQVTM, CDR2 ANQGSEA. The full variable domain, with the rest looked up from reference TRBV29-1 and TRBJ1-3, is SAVISQKPSRDICQRGTSLTIQCQVDSQVTMMFWYRQQPGQSLTLIATANQGSEATYESGFVIDKFPISRPNLTFSTLTVSNMSPEDSSIYLCSVLRGNSGNTIYFGEGSWLTVV.

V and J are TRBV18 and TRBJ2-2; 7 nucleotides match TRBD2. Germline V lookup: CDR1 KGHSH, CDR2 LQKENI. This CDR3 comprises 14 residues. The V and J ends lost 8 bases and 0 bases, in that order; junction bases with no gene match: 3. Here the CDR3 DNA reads TGTGCCAGCCTCGGGGGGTCGAACACCGGGGAGCTGTTTTTT. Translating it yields CASLGGSNTGELFF.

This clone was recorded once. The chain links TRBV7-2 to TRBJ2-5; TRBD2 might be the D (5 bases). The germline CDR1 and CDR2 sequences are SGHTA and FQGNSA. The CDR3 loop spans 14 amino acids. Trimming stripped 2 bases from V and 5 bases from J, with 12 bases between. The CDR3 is CASSLRGREETQYF. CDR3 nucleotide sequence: TGTGCCAGCAGCTTACGGGGTAGGGAGGAGACCCAGTACTTC.

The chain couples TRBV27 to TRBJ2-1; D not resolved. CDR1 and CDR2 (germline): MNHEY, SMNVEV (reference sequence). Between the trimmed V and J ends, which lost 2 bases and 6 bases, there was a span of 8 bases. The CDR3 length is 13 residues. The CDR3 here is CASSLPRGNEQFF. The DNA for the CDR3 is TGTGCCAGCAGTTTACCCAGAGGCAATGAGCAGTTCTTC.

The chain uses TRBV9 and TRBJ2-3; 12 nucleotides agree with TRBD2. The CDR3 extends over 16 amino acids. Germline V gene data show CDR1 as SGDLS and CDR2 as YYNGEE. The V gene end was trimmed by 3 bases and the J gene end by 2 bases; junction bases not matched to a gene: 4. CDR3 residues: CASSASGGEVTDTQYF. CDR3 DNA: TGTGCCAGCAGCGCTAGCGGGGGGGAAGTCACAGATACGCAGTATTTT.

The CDR3 loop is CASSYMGLPTGELFF. CDR3 coding DNA: TGTGCCAGCAGTTACATGGGACTCCCAACCGGGGAGCTGTTTTTT. The chain recombines TRBV6-5 with TRBJ2-2, with D possibly TRBD2 on 6 matching bases. V gave up 2 bases and J gave up 5 bases, with 12 bases separating them. The germline V gene has CDR1 MNHEY and CDR2 SVGAGI. The CDR3 loop spans 15 amino acids.

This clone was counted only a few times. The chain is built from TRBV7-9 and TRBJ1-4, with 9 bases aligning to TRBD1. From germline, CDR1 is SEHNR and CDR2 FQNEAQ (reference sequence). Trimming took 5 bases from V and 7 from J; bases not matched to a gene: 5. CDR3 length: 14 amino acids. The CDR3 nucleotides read TGTGCCAGCAGCCCCGGACAGGGGTTTGAAAAACTGTTTTTT. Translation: CASSPGQGFEKLFF.

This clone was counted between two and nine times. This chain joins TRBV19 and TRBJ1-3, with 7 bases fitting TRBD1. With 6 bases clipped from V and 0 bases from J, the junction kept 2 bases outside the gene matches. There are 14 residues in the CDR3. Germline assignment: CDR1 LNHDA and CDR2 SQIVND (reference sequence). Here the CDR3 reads CASSTGASGNTIYF. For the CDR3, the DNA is TGTGCCAGTAGCACAGGGGCCTCTGGAAACACCATATATTTT. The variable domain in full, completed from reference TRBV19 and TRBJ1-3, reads DGGITQSPKYLFRKEGQNVTLSCEQNLNHDAMYWYRQDPGQGLRLIYYSQIVNDFQKGDIAEGYSVSREKKESFPLTVTSAQKNPTAFYLCASSTGASGNTIYFGEGSWLTVV.

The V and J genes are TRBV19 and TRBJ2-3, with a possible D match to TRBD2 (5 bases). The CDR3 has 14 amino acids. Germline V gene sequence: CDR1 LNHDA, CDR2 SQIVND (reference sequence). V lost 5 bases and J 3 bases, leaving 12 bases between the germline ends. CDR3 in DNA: TGTGCCAGTAGTGTCGGACTGGGGACAGATACGCAGTATTTT. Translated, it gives CASSVGLGTDTQYF. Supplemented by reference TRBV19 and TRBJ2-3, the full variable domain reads DGGITQSPKYLFRKEGQNVTLSCEQNLNHDAMYWYRQDPGQGLRLIYYSQIVNDFQKGDIAEGYSVSREKKESFPLTVTSAQKNPTAFYLCASSVGLGTDTQYFGPGTRLTVL.

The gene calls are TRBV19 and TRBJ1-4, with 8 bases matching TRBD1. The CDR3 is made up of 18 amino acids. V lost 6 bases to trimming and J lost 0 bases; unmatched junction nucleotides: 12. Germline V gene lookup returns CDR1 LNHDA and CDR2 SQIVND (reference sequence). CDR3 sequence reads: CASRRTGISAATNEKLFF. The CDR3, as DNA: TGTGCCAGTAGACGGACAGGGATAAGCGCTGCAACTAATGAAAAACTGTTTTTT. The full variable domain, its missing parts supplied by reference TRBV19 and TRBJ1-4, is DGGITQSPKYLFRKEGQNVTLSCEQNLNHDAMYWYRQDPGQGLRLIYYSQIVNDFQKGDIAEGYSVSREKKESFPLTVTSAQKNPTAFYLCASRRTGISAATNEKLFFGSGTQLSVL.

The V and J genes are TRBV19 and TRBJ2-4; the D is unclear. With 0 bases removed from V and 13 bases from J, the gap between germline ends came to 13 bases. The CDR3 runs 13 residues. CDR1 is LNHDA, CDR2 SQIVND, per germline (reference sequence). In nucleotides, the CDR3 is TGTGCCAGTAGTATAGATCGAACCGGGTCCCAGTACTTC. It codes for CASSIDRTGSQYF.

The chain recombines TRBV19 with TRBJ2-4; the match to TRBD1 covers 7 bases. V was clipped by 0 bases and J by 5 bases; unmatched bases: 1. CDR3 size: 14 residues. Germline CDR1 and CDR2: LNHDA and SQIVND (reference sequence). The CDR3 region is CASSIDQGENIQYF. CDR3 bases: TGTGCCAGTAGTATAGACCAGGGGGAAAACATTCAGTACTTC.

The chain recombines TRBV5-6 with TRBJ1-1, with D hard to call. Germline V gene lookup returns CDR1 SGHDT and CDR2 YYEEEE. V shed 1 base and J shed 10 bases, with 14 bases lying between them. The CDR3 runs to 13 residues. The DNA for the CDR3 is TGTGCCAGCAGCTTGTTTCTCTTGGGAGGAGCTTTCTTT. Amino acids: CASSLFLLGGAFF.

The CDR3 DNA follows: TGTGCCAGCAGCTCCCAGCGGAACACCATATATTTT. It encodes CASSSQRNTIYF. The chain has TRBV6-5 and TRBJ1-3; D uncertain. V lost 6 bases, J lost 7 bases, and 10 bases lay in between. The CDR3 is 12 residues long. CDR1 is MNHEY and CDR2 is SVGAGI in the germline V gene.

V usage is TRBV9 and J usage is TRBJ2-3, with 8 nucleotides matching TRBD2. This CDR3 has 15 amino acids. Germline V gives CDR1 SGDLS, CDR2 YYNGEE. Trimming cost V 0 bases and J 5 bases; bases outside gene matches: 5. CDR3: CASSVDGGARDTQYF. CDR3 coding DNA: TGTGCCAGCAGCGTAGACGGGGGGGCCCGAGATACGCAGTATTTT.

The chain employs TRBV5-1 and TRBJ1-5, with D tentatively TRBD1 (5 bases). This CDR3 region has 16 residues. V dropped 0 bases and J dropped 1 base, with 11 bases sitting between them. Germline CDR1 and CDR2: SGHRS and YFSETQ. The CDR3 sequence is CASSLDGTTSNQPQHF. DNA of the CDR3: TGCGCCAGCAGCTTGGACGGGACTACGAGCAATCAGCCCCAGCATTTT.

CDR3 residues: CASSAGTGTNQPQHF. In DNA, the CDR3 is TGTGCCAGTAGTGCAGGGACAGGGACAAATCAGCCCCAGCATTTT. The gene calls are TRBV19 and TRBJ1-5; 9 nucleotides agree with TRBD1. This CDR3 has 15 amino acids. J was trimmed by 4 bases and V by 5 bases; bases with no gene match: 6. CDR1 LNHDA and CDR2 SQIVND come from the germline V gene (reference sequence).

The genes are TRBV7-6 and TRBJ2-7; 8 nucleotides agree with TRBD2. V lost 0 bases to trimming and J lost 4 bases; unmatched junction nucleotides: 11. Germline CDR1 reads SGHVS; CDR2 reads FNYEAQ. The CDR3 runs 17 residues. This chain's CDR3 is CASSLANIAGTLYEQYF. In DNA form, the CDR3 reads TGTGCCAGCAGCTTAGCAAATATAGCGGGGACCCTTTACGAGCAGTACTTC.

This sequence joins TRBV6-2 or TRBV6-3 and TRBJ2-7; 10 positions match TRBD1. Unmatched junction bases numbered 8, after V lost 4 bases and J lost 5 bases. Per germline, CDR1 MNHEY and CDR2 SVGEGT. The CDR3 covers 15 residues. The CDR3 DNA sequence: TGTGCCAGCAGTTCCACCCGGGACAGGGGTCACGAGCAGTACTTC. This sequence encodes CASSSTRDRGHEQYF.

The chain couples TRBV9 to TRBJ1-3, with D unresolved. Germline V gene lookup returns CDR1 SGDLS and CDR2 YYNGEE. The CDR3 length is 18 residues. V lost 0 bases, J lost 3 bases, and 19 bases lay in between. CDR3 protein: CASSVEGAGDASGNTIYF. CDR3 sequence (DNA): TGTGCCAGCAGCGTAGAGGGTGCCGGGGATGCAAGTGGAAACACCATATATTTT.

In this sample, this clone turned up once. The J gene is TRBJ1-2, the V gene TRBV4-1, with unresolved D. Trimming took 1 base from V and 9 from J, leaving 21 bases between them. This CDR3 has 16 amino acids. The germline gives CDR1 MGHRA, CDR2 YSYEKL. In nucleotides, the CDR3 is TGCGCCAGCAGCCAAGTATTCGACGGCACTGGCAGGAGCTACACCTTC. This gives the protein CASSQVFDGTGRSYTF.

The chain's CDR3 is CASSQVGDPRQFF. The CDR3 DNA reads TGTGCCAGCAGCCAAGTCGGTGATCCGAGGCAGTTCTTC. The J gene is TRBJ2-1, the V gene TRBV3-1 (or the pseudogene TRBV3-2); D remains ambiguous. The V end was cut by 1 base, the J end by 12 bases, with 13 bases between. Germline CDR1 reads LGHDT; CDR2 reads YNNKEL (reference sequence). The length of the CDR3 is 13 residues.

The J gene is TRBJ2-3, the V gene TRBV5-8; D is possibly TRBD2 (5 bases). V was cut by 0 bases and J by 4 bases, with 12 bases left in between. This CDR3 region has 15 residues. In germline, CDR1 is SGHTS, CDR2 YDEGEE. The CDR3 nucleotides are TGTGCCAGCAGCTTGGGTACCGGGGTTCCAGATACGCAGTATTTT. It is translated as CASSLGTGVPDTQYF.

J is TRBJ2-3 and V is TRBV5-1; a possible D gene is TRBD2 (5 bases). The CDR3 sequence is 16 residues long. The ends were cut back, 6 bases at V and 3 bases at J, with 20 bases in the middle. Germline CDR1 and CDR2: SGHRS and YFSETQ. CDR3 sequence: CASTSPSGKATDTQYF. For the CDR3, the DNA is TGCGCCAGCACCTCCCCTTCGGGGAAAGCTACAGATACGCAGTATTTT.

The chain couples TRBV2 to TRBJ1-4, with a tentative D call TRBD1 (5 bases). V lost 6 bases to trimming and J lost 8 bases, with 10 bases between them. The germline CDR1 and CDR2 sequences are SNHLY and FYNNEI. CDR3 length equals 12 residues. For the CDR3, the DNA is TGTGCCAGCAGCGGGGGAAGGGAAAAACTGTTTTTT. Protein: CASSGGREKLFF. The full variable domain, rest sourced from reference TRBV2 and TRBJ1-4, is EPEVTQTPSHQVTQMGQEVILRCVPISNHLYFYWYRQILGQKVEFLVSFYNNEISEKSEIFDDQFSVERPDGSNFTLKIRSTKLEDSAMYFCASSGGREKLFFGSGTQLSVL.